This T cell receptor beta chain is drawn from a study of T cells in Graves' hyperthyroidism and ophthalmopathy. V trimming: 7 bases; J trimming: 4 bases; junction bases outside the gene matches: 5. Germline values: CDR1 SNHLY, CDR2 FYNNEI. The CDR3 totals 15 residues. This clonotype was detected many times. Its antigen is still unknown. It was RNA transcripts that yielded the amplified TCR beta CDR3 regions. The HTBI set primed first-round TCR CDR3 RT-PCR. MiXCR was run by TCRdb on the multiplex PCR reads, yielding one entry per CDR3 protein. Found here are 300,000 to 450,000 distinct CDR3 sequences, about 15% of them singletons; the top ten hold 15% to 20%. General observations from the study: Most clonotypes expanded in the thyroid (above 0.001) were also present in blood. The model identified upcoming ophthalmopathy a median about 6.5 months ahead of onset.

The sequenced sample consisted of blood. The V call is TRBV2, the J call TRBJ2-3; 13 bases map to TRBD2. The sequence derives from a woman in her twenties or thirties with Graves' ophthalmopathy. The CDR3 DNA sequence: TGTGCCAGCATGGAGACTAGCGGGGGGTCAGATACGCAGTATTTT. It is translated as CASMETSGGSDTQYF.